This entry lists 32 T cell receptor beta chains sequenced from one sample in a study of radiotherapy plus CTLA-4 blockade in lung cancer. The data were produced by immunoSEQ multiplex PCR, yet TCRdb's version contains in-frame clones alone and is incomplete. The data hold approximately 40,000 clones, with 60% to 75% observed a single time. The sequenced sample was peripheral blood, obtained from a patient treated with radiotherapy plus ipilimumab. These receptor sequences come from a human donor with non-small cell lung cancer who had stable disease on radiotherapy plus ipilimumab.

This clone has only a few counts. The chain links TRBV7-8 to TRBJ1-1, with unresolved D. The CDR3 is made up of 18 amino acids. Germline-derived CDR1 and CDR2 are SGHVS and FQNEAQ. V dropped 3 bases and J dropped 2 bases, with 22 bases sitting between them. The CDR3 region has the DNA TGTGCCAGCAGCTTTCTGGGTAGAACCACCATACTTAACACTGAAGCTTTCTTT. This translates into CASSFLGRTTILNTEAFF. Filled out from reference TRBV7-8 and TRBJ1-1, the complete variable domain reads GAGVSQSPRYKVAKRGQDVALRCDPISGHVSLFWYQQALGQGPEFLTYFQNEAQLDKSGLPSDRFFAERPEGSVSTLKIQRTQQEDSAVYLCASSFLGRTTILNTEAFFGQGTRLTVV.

V gene TRBV5-5 combines with J gene TRBJ1-1; tentative D call: TRBD1 (6 bases). The V gene lost 5 bases and the J gene lost 6 bases, with 17 bases spanning the gap. This CDR3 region has 14 residues. Per germline, CDR1 SGHKS and CDR2 YYEKEE (reference sequence). The CDR3 spells CASSSDRLASEAFF. The CDR3 DNA is TGTGCCAGCAGTAGTGACAGGCTAGCTTCTGAAGCTTTCTTT.

V usage is TRBV6-1 and J usage is TRBJ1-6; D possibly corresponds to TRBD1 (5 bases). CDR1 and CDR2 from the germline V gene are MNHNS and SASEGT. CDR3 length: 14 residues. Trimming stripped 3 bases from V and 3 bases from J, with 6 bases between. CDR3 DNA sequence: TGTGCCAGCAGTGACAGGGTCTATAATTCACCCCTCCACTTT. Its protein product is CASSDRVYNSPLHF.

The chain uses TRBV19 and TRBJ2-5; TRBD1 matches 11 bases. The CDR3 spans 15 residues. Germline CDR1 and CDR2: LNHDA and SQIVND (reference sequence). With V trimmed by 4 bases and J by 5 bases, 6 bases remained unmatched. The CDR3 bases are TGTGCCAGTAGTAACCGGGACAGGGGGAGCGAGACCCAGTACTTC. It is translated as CASSNRDRGSETQYF.

V usage is TRBV4-2 and J usage is TRBJ1-1; D call uncertain. This CDR3 contains 16 residues. With 0 bases removed from V and 1 base from J, the gap between germline ends came to 12 bases. CDR1 and CDR2 (germline): LGHNA, YNFKEQ. CDR3 amino acids: CASSQETWSQNTEAFF. The CDR3 coding sequence is TGTGCCAGCAGCCAAGAAACGTGGTCCCAGAACACTGAAGCTTTCTTT.

This rearrangement joins TRBV19 to TRBJ2-7; 9 nucleotides line up with TRBD1. CDR1 LNHDA and CDR2 SQIVND come from the germline V gene (reference sequence). V gave up 6 bases and J gave up 2 bases; unmatched junction bases: 5. The CDR3 runs 14 residues. In DNA form, the CDR3 reads TGTGCCAGTAGCCCCGGGACAGGGACCTACGAGCAGTACTTC. Encoded protein: CASSPGTGTYEQYF.

This sequence joins TRBV6-1 and TRBJ2-2; D uncertain. Trimming pared 5 bases from V and 5 bases from J, leaving 12 bases between. The CDR3 has 14 residues. Germline CDR1 is MNHNS and CDR2 is SASEGT. CDR3 sequence: CASSWDWSTGELFF. The CDR3 DNA follows: TGTGCCAGCAGTTGGGATTGGAGTACCGGGGAGCTGTTTTTT.

This chain links TRBV11-2 with TRBJ2-3; D possibly corresponds to TRBD1 (5 bases). The CDR3 has 12 residues. Germline CDR1 is SGHAT and CDR2 is FQNNGV. Trimming removed 5 bases at V and 3 bases at J, with 6 bases between. The CDR3 DNA sequence: TGTGCCAGCAGCCCAGGGACAGATACGCAGTATTTT. This encodes CASSPGTDTQYF.

The V call is TRBV4-1, the J call TRBJ2-1, with TRBD2 matching over 16 bases. The CDR3 runs to 19 residues. The V and J ends lost 3 bases and 7 bases, in that order; junction bases with no gene match: 12. Germline lookup yields CDR1 MGHRA and CDR2 YSYEKL. CDR3: CASSQEPGLAGGTGNEQFF. The CDR3 DNA sequence: TGCGCCAGCAGCCAGGAACCGGGACTAGCGGGGGGGACTGGGAATGAGCAGTTCTTC.

The sample holds a few counts of this clone. The chain has TRBV7-9 and TRBJ2-7; 8 bases line up with TRBD1. V shed 8 bases, J shed 2 bases, and the junction held 8 bases outside the gene matches. Germline CDR1 reads SEHNR; CDR2 reads FQNEAQ (reference sequence). The CDR3 covers 14 residues. CDR3 DNA: TGTGCCAGCGCATACCAGGGGGCAACCTACGAGCAGTACTTC. Its protein product is CASAYQGATYEQYF.

V and J are TRBV4-1 and TRBJ1-1, with a weak D call TRBD1 (6 bases). Germline CDR1 is MGHRA and CDR2 is YSYEKL. V was shortened by 0 bases and J by 4 bases, with 15 bases between the two germline ends. CDR3 length equals 16 residues. Written as DNA, the CDR3 is TGCGCCAGCAGCCAAGATGGGGGGCTTGGGATCACTGAAGCTTTCTTT. It yields the protein CASSQDGGLGITEAFF.

The chain couples TRBV19 to TRBJ1-5; a possible D gene is TRBD1 (5 bases). Between the trimmed V and J ends, which lost 3 bases and 5 bases, there was a span of 11 bases. The germline V gene encodes CDR1 LNHDA and CDR2 SQIVND (reference sequence). The CDR3 spans 14 residues. CDR3 nucleotide sequence: TGTGCCAGTAGTATGGGGGTAAGGGATCAGCCCCAGCATTTT. This gives the protein CASSMGVRDQPQHF.

This chain links TRBV7-6 with TRBJ1-6, with D uncertain. Germline V gene lookup returns CDR1 SGHVS and CDR2 FNYEAQ. This CDR3 contains 19 residues. V lost 1 base to trimming and J lost 7 bases, with 23 bases between them. The CDR3 reads CASSLEPPSSYIWNSPLHF. The CDR3 DNA reads TGTGCCAGCAGCTTAGAGCCCCCGAGCTCTTATATATGGAATTCACCCCTCCACTTT.

The rearrangement uses TRBV5-1 and TRBJ1-5, with D possibly TRBD1 on 6 matching bases. Germline assignment: CDR1 SGHRS and CDR2 YFSETQ. The V gene lost 7 bases and the J gene lost 0 bases, with 17 bases spanning the gap. The CDR3 covers 16 residues. Here the CDR3 reads CASYTGTPYSNQPQHF. CDR3 nucleotides: TGCGCCAGCTATACCGGGACACCCTATAGCAATCAGCCCCAGCATTTT.

The rearrangement links TRBV7-9 to TRBJ1-3; TRBD1 is a possible D gene (6 bases). CDR1 SEHNR and CDR2 FQNEAQ come from the germline V gene (reference sequence). V was shortened by 5 bases and J by 4 bases, with 15 bases between the two germline ends. The CDR3 runs 15 residues. In DNA, the CDR3 is TGTGCCAGCAGCCCAGGGGACGGAACAGGAAACACCATATATTTT. Amino acids: CASSPGDGTGNTIYF.

The J gene is TRBJ2-2, the V gene TRBV30, with TRBD1 as a possible D gene (5 bases). Looked up from germline, CDR1 is GTSNPN and CDR2 is SVGIG (reference sequence). The V end was cut by 2 bases, the J end by 4 bases, with 14 bases between. The CDR3 has 15 residues. CDR3 sequence reads: CAWSWGPQSTGELFF. For the CDR3, the DNA is TGTGCCTGGAGTTGGGGCCCCCAGAGCACCGGGGAGCTGTTTTTT.

V is TRBV10-3 and J is TRBJ2-7; a possible D gene is TRBD1 (6 bases). The CDR3 is 14 amino acids. The germline V and J ends were trimmed by 6 bases and 0 bases, with 12 bases remaining between them. Germline V CDR1 and CDR2: ENHRY, SYGVKD. CDR3 bases: TGTGCCATCAGGGTGGGACAAAACTCCTACGAGCAGTACGTC. As protein: CAIRVGQNSYEQYV.

The rearrangement uses TRBV7-8 and TRBJ2-7, with 7 bases aligning to TRBD1. This CDR3 is 14 amino acids long. CDR1 and CDR2 from the germline V gene are SGHVS and FQNEAQ. With V trimmed by 1 base and J by 3 bases, 3 bases remained unmatched. This CDR3 is CASSLGGTVYEQYV. CDR3 coding DNA: TGTGCCAGCAGCTTAGGGGGGACAGTCTACGAGCAGTACGTC.

This sequence joins TRBV2 and TRBJ2-5; possible D gene TRBD2, 6 bases. Between the trimmed V and J ends, which lost 8 bases and 7 bases, there was a span of 17 bases. Germline values: CDR1 SNHLY, CDR2 FYNNEI. The CDR3 is 13 amino acids. CDR3 region: CASGVAALGTQYF. The DNA of the CDR3 is TGTGCCAGCGGCGTAGCGGCCCTGGGGACCCAGTACTTC.

This clone was picked up a small number of times. V is TRBV6-1 and J is TRBJ1-1; weak D call: TRBD1 (6 bases). Germline assignment: CDR1 MNHNS and CDR2 SASEGT. The V end was cut by 5 bases, the J end by 8 bases, with 9 bases between. CDR3 length: 11 amino acids. CDR3 sequence (DNA): TGTGCCAGCAGTACAGGGTTCGAAGCTTTCTTT. Its translation: CASSTGFEAFF.

V usage is TRBV28 and J usage is TRBJ1-2; D remains unclear. There are 12 residues in the CDR3. Germline CDR1 and CDR2: MDHEN and SYDVKM. V was trimmed by 3 bases and J by 4 bases, leaving 6 bases between them. In DNA form, the CDR3 reads TGTGCCAGCAGTTTTCTACCCTATGGCTACACCTTC. It translates to CASSFLPYGYTF.

The chain employs TRBV5-1 and TRBJ1-2; D is uncertain. The CDR3 sequence is 13 residues long. Trimming left V 0 bases short and J 8 bases short, with 11 bases between. CDR1 and CDR2 (germline): SGHRS, YFSETQ. The CDR3 bases are TGCGCCAGCAGCTTGGAACCGAATCGGGGCTACACCTTC. As protein: CASSLEPNRGYTF.

In its sample, this clone was seen a few times. The CDR3 loop reads CASSGERGAAYEQYV. Here the CDR3 DNA reads TGTGCCAGCAGTGGAGAGCGGGGGGCAGCCTACGAGCAGTACGTC. The chain couples TRBV6-4 to TRBJ2-7; TRBD2 matches 9 bases. V trimming: 4 bases; J trimming: 2 bases; junction bases outside the gene matches: 6. The CDR3 totals 15 residues. Germline CDR1 is MRHNA and CDR2 is SNTAGT.

As DNA, the CDR3 is TGTGCCATCGGCGGACAGGGGGGTTGGGAGACCCAGTACTTC. Protein: CAIGGQGGWETQYF. The V and J genes are TRBV10-3 and TRBJ2-5, with TRBD1 identical over 10 bases. Germline V lookup: CDR1 ENHRY, CDR2 SYGVKD. The CDR3 is made up of 14 amino acids. The junction had 8 bases not matched to a gene; V was cut back by 8 bases and J by 5 bases.

The V and J genes are TRBV2 and TRBJ1-1, with D perhaps matching TRBD1 (5 bases). CDR3 length: 15 amino acids. The germline V and J ends were trimmed by 4 bases and 0 bases, with 12 bases remaining between them. Germline V lookup: CDR1 SNHLY, CDR2 FYNNEI. CDR3 sequence (DNA): TGTGCCAGCAGTGGTGGGGACGGCTTGAACACTGAAGCTTTCTTT. Amino acid sequence: CASSGGDGLNTEAFF.

The chain has TRBV29-1 and TRBJ1-1; 8 bases fit TRBD1. From germline, CDR1 is SQVTM and CDR2 ANQGSEA. V lost 3 bases to trimming and J lost 4 bases; unmatched junction nucleotides: 7. This CDR3 comprises 14 residues. Here the CDR3 DNA reads TGCAGCGTTGATGGTGGCAGGGGGCCCACTGAAGCTTTCTTT. Amino acids: CSVDGGRGPTEAFF. The full variable domain, its missing parts supplied by reference TRBV29-1 and TRBJ1-1, is SAVISQKPSRDICQRGTSLTIQCQVDSQVTMMFWYRQQPGQSLTLIATANQGSEATYESGFVIDKFPISRPNLTFSTLTVSNMSPEDSSIYLCSVDGGRGPTEAFFGQGTRLTVV.

The CDR3 region is CASSYDRGRVYGYTF. CDR3 coding DNA: TGTGCCAGCAGTTACGACAGGGGGCGCGTCTATGGCTACACCTTC. V is TRBV28 and J is TRBJ1-2; 10 bases fit TRBD1. The CDR3 contains 15 residues. The germline gives CDR1 MDHEN, CDR2 SYDVKM. The V gene end was trimmed by 4 bases and the J gene end by 4 bases; junction bases not matched to a gene: 6.

The chain links TRBV19 to TRBJ1-2, with D hard to call. Germline lookup yields CDR1 LNHDA and CDR2 SQIVND (reference sequence). The V gene lost 2 bases and the J gene lost 0 bases, with 10 bases spanning the gap. This CDR3 comprises 15 residues. CDR3 sequence reads: CASSIPHRSNYGYTF. The CDR3 coding sequence is TGTGCCAGTAGTATACCCCACAGATCTAACTATGGCTACACCTTC.

The rearrangement links TRBV25-1 to TRBJ2-1; 8 positions match TRBD1. Trimming at V came to 4 bases and at J to 7 bases, leaving 6 bases not matched to a gene. From germline, CDR1 is MGHDK and CDR2 SYGVNS. There are 14 residues in the CDR3. CDR3: CASSGTGWINEQFF. CDR3 nucleotide sequence: TGTGCCAGCAGTGGGACAGGGTGGATAAATGAGCAGTTCTTC. The full variable domain, rest sourced from reference TRBV25-1 and TRBJ2-1, is EADIYQTPRYLVIGTGKKITLECSQTMGHDKMYWYQQDPGMELHLIHYSYGVNSTEKGDLSSESTVSRIRTEHFPLTLESARPSHTSQYLCASSGTGWINEQFFGPGTRLTVL.

The rearrangement links TRBV27 to TRBJ1-1; 9 positions match TRBD1. V lost 0 bases to trimming and J lost 1 base; unmatched junction nucleotides: 3. CDR1 and CDR2 from the germline V gene are MNHEY and SMNVEV (reference sequence). The length of the CDR3 is 16 residues. The CDR3 is CASSLSTGQGNTEAFF. The CDR3, as DNA: TGTGCCAGCAGTTTATCGACGGGACAGGGGAACACTGAAGCTTTCTTT.

The chain has TRBV5-4 and TRBJ1-2; tentatively, D is TRBD1 (5 bases). CDR1 is SGHNT and CDR2 is YYREEE in the germline V gene (reference sequence). CDR3 size: 14 residues. Trimming removed 1 base from V and 4 bases from J, with 11 bases in between. This CDR3 is CASSLQGPIYGYTF. For the CDR3, the DNA is TGTGCCAGCAGCTTGCAGGGTCCTATCTATGGCTACACCTTC.

The rearrangement joins TRBV10-1 to TRBJ1-1, with 9 positions matching TRBD1. The length of the CDR3 is 15 residues. Losses at the gene ends were 0 bases for V and 4 bases for J; bases not matched to a gene: 3. Germline assignment: CDR1 WNHNN and CDR2 SYGVQD (reference sequence). Here the CDR3 DNA reads TGCGCCAGCAGTGAGTCGGGACAGGGAACCACTGAAGCTTTCTTT. Translation: CASSESGQGTTEAFF.